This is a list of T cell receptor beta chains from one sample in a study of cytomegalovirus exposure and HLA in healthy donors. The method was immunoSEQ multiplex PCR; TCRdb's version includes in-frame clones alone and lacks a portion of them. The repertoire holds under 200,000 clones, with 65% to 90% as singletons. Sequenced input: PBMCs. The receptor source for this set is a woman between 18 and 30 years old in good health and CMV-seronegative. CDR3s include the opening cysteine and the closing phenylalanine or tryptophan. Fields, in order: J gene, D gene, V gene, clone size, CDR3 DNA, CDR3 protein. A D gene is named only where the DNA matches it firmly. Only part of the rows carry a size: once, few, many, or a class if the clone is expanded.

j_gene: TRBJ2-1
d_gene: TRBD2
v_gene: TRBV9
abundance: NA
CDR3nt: TGTGCCAGCAGCGCCCTAGCGGGGGGCTACAATGAGCAGTTCTTC
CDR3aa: CASSALAGGYNEQFF

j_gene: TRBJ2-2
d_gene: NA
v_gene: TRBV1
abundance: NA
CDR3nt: TGCACCAGCAGCCATGCCCCCCCGATTAGCGGCGCGAACACCGGGGAGCTGTTTTTT
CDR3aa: CTSSHAPPISGANTGELFF

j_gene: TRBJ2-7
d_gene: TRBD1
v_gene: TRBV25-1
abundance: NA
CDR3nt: TGTGCCAGCAGTGATACAGGGGGCTACGAGCAGTACTTC
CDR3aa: CASSDTGGYEQYF

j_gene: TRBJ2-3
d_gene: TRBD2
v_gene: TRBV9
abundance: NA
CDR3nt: TGTGCCAGCAGCGTGGGTAGCGGGAGGGCAGATACGCAGTATTTT
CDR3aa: CASSVGSGRADTQYF

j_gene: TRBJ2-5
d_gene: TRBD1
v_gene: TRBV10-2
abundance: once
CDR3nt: TGCGCCAGCAGGCCGGGACAGGGGGTTTTAGGGCAAGAGACCCAGTACTTC
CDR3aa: CASRPGQGVLGQETQYF

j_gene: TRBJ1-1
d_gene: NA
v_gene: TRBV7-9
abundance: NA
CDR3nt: TGTGCCAGCGGCCCCCTTGGAGGAATCCCTGAAGCTTTCTTT
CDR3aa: CASGPLGGIPEAFF

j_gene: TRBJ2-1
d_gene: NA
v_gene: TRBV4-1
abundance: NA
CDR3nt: TGCGCCAGCAGCGCGCTCCCCCGGAGGAAGAGAGTCAATGAGCAGTTCTTC
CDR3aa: CASSALPRRKRVNEQFF

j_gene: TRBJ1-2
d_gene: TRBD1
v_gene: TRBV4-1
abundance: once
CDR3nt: TGCGCCAGCAGCCAAGCGACAGGGGGCGCGCGGGGCTACACCTTC
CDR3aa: CASSQATGGARGYTF

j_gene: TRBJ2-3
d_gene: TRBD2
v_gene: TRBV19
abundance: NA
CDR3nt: TGTGCCAGTAGTGTCGGACTAGCGGGGGGACGTTATACGCAGTATTTT
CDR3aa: CASSVGLAGGRYTQYF

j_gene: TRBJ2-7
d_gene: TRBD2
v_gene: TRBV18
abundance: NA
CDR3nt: TGTGCCAGCTCACCAGGGGAGGGCGACGAGCAGTACTTC
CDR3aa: CASSPGEGDEQYF

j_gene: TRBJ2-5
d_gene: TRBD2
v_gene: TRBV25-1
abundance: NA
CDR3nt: TGTGCCAGCAGTGCGGGGGGGGAGACCCAGTACTTC
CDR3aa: CASSAGGETQYF

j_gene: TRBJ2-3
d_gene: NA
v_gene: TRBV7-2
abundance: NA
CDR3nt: TGTGCCAGCAGCCGAATTAGCGCTTCTAGCACAGATACGCAGTATTTT
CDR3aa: CASSRISASSTDTQYF

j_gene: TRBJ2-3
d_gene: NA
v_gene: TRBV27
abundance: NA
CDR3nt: TGTGCCAGCAGTGCGTACCCCCGGACAGTCACAGATACGCAGTATTTT
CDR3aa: CASSAYPRTVTDTQYF

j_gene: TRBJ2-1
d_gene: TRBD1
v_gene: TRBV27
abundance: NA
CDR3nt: TGTGCCAGCAGTTCCCCAGGGGGTTACAATGAGCAGTTCTTC
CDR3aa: CASSSPGGYNEQFF

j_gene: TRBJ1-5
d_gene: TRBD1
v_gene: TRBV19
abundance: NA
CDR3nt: TGTGCCAGTAGTATTAGTATCGGCAGGGGGTTCAATCAGCCCCAGCATTTT
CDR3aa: CASSISIGRGFNQPQHF

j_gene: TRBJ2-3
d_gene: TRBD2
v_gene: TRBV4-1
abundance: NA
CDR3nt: TGCGCCAGCAGCCCCTACCCTAGCGGGAGAAACACAGATACGCAGTATTTT
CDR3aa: CASSPYPSGRNTDTQYF

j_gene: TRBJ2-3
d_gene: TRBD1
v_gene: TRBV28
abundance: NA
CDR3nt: TGTGCCAGCAGTCTGACAGGGGGCACAGATACGCAGTATTTT
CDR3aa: CASSLTGGTDTQYF

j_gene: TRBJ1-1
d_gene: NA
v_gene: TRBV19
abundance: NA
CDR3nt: TGTGCCAGTAGTGTAACAGTGAACACTGAAGCTTTCTTT
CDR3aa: CASSVTVNTEAFF

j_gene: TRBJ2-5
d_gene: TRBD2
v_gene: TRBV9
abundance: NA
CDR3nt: TGTGCCAGCATTCTATCCGGGGGGGCCTGGATGGAGGAGACCCAGTACTTC
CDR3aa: CASILSGGAWMEETQYF

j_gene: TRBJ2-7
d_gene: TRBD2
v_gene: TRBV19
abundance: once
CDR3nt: TGTGCCAGTAGTCCGGGACTAACCTACGAGCAGTACTTC
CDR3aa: CASSPGLTYEQYF

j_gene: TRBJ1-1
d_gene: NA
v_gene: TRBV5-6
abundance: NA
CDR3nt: TGTGCCAGCAGCTTGTTGGCAGGGTCAAACGCTTTCTTT
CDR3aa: CASSLLAGSNAFF

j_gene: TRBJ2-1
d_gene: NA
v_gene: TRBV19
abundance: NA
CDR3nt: TGTGCCAGTAGTACCTCGGAGGGCATCACCTACAATGAGCAGTTCTTC
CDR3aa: CASSTSEGITYNEQFF

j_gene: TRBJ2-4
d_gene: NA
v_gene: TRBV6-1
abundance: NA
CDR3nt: TGTGCCAGTAGCGCCCCGGGGGACAAAAACATTCAGTACTTC
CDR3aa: CASSAPGDKNIQYF

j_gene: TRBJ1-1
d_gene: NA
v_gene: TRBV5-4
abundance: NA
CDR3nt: TGTGCCAGCAGCTTGGCCAGGTCAGGGAACACTGAAGCTTTCTTT
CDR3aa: CASSLARSGNTEAFF

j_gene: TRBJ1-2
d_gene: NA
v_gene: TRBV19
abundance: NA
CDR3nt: TGTGCCAGTAAGGGGGGGCGAGGCGGCTACACCTTC
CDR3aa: CASKGGRGGYTF

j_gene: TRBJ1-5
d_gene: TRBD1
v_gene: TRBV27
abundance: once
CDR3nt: TGTGCCAGCAGTCCGCGTCCGGGACAGGGGTACCATCAGCCCCAGCATTTT
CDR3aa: CASSPRPGQGYHQPQHF

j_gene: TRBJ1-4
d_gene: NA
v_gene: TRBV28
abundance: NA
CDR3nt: TGTGCCAGCAGGACAGGAAATAATGAAAAACTGTTTTTT
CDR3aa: CASRTGNNEKLFF

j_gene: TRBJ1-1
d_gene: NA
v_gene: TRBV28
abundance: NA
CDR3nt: TGTGCCAGCAGTTTATTGCCGGGTTTGAACACTGAAGCTTTCTTT
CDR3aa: CASSLLPGLNTEAFF

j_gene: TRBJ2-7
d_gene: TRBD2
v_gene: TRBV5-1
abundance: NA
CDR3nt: TGCGCCAGCAGCTCGGGGGGACTAGCGGGCGCCCTCTCCTACGAGCAGTACTTC
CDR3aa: CASSSGGLAGALSYEQYF

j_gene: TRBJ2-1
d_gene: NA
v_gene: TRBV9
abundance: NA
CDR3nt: TGTGCCAGCAGCGTAGGTCCTAGCCGCTCCTACAATGAGCAGTTCTTC
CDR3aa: CASSVGPSRSYNEQFF

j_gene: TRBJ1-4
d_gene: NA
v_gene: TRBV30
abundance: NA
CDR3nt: TGTGCCTGGGCAAGACGGGAAACTAATGAAAAACTGTTTTTT
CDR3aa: CAWARRETNEKLFF

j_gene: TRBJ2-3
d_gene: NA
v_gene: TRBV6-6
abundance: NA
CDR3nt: TGTGCCAGCAGTTACAGCTCTGGGGGCCGTTCAGATACGCAGTATTTT
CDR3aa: CASSYSSGGRSDTQYF

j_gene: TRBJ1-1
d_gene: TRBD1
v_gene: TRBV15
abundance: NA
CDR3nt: TGTGCCACCAGCAGAGACGGGACAGGGACGTACACTGAAGCTTTCTTT
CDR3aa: CATSRDGTGTYTEAFF

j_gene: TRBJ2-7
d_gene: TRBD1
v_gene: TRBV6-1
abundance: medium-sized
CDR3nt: TGTGCCAGCAGCCCGGACAGGGCCAGCTCCTACGAGCAGTACTTC
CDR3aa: CASSPDRASSYEQYF

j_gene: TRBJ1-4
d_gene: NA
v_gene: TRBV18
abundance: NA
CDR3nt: TGTGCCAGCCTTTTTTCCCAACCGGAGGAAAAACTGTTTTTT
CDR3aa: CASLFSQPEEKLFF

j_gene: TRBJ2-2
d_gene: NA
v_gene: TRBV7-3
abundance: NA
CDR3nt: TGTGCCAGCAGCTTAGTGGGAGGGAACACCGGGGAGCTGTTTTTT
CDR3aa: CASSLVGGNTGELFF

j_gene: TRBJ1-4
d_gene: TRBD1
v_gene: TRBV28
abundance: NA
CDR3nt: TGTGCCAGCAGTTTACTACAGGGGGCAGCAAAACTGTTTTTT
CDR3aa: CASSLLQGAAKLFF

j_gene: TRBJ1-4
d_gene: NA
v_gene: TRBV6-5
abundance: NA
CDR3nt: TGTGCCAGCAGTGTAGTGAGTGAAAAACTGTTTTTT
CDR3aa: CASSVVSEKLFF

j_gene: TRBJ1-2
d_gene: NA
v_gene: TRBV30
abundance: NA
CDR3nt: TGTGCCTGGAGTGTACCCCCCACGGTCTATGGCTACACCTTC
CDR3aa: CAWSVPPTVYGYTF

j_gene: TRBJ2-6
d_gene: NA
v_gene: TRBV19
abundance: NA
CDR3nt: TGTGCCAGTAGTATGGGACTCCGCTCTGGGGCCAACGTCCTGACTTTC
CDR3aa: CASSMGLRSGANVLTF

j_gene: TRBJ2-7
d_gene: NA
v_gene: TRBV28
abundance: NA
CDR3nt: TGTGCCAGCAGGGCCGGACAGAACCTTCAGGAGCAGTACTTC
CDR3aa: CASRAGQNLQEQYF

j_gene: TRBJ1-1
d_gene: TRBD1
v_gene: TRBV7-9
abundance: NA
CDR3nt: TGTGCCAGCAGTTCACAGGGGCTTGAAGCTTTCTTT
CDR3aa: CASSSQGLEAFF

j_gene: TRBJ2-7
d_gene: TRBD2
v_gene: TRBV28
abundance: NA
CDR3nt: TGTGCCAGCAGTTTAGCGACTAGCGGGGGGGTGTCCTACGAGCAGTACTTC
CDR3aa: CASSLATSGGVSYEQYF

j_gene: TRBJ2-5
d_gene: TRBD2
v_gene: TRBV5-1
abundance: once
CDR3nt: TGCGCCAGCAGCAAGGGACTAGCGGGGCAAGAGACCCAGTACTTC
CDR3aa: CASSKGLAGQETQYF

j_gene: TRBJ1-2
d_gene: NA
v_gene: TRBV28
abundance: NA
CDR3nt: TGTGCCAGCAGTTTTGGGGGGGGCGTAGGCTACACCTTC
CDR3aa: CASSFGGGVGYTF

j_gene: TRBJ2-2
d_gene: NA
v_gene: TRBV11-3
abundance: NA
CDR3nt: TGTGCCAGCAGTCCCGACAGGAACACCGGGGAGCTGTTTTTT
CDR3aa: CASSPDRNTGELFF

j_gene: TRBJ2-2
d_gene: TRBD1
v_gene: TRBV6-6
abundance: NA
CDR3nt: TGTGCCAGCAGTATGGACAGGGCGAACACCGGGGAGCTGTTTTTT
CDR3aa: CASSMDRANTGELFF

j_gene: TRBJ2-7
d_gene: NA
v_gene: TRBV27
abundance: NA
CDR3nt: TGTGCCAGCAGTTTTCGACAGGGGAGGGGGCAGTACTTC
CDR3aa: CASSFRQGRGQYF

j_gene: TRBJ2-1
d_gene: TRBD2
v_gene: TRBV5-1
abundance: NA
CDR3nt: TGCGCCAGCAGCTCGTTCGGGGGACTAGCGGGGGGCGCGACTTACAATGAGCAGTTCTTC
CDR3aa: CASSSFGGLAGGATYNEQFF

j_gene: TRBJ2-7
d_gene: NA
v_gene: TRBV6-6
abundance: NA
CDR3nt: TGTGCCAGCAGACCATCCGGACGGACTTACGAGCAGTACTTC
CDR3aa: CASRPSGRTYEQYF

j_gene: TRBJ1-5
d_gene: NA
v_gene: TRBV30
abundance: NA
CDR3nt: TGTGCCTGGAGCGGGGTAAACCAGCCCCAGCATTTT
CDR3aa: CAWSGVNQPQHF

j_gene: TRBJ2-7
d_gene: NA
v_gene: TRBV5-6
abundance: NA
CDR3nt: TGTGCCAGCAGCTTAGGGGTGGCCTACGAGCAGTACTTC
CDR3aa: CASSLGVAYEQYF

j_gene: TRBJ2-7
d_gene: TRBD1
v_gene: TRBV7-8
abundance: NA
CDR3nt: TGTGCCAGCAGCGCCCCAAATATAGACAGGGTCTACGAGCAGTACTTC
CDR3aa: CASSAPNIDRVYEQYF

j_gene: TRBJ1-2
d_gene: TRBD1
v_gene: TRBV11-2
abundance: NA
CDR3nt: TGTGCCAGCAGCTCCAGGGGGCGTGGCTACACCTTC
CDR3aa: CASSSRGRGYTF

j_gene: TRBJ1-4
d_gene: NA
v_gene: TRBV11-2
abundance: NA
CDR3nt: TGTGCCAGCAGCCCCAGGACGGGGGAGGAAAAACTGTTTTTT
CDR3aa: CASSPRTGEEKLFF